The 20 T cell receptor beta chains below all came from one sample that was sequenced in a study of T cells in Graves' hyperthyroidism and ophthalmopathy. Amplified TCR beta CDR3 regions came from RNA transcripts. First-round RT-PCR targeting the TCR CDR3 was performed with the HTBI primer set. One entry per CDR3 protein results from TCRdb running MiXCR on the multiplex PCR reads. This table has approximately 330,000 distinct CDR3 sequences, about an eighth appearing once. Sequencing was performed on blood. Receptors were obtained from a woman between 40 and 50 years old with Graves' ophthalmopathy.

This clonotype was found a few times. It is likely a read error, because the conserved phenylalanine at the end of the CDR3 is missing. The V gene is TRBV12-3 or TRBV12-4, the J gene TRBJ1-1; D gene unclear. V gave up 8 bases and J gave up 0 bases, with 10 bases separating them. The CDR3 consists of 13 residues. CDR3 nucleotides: TGTGCCAGCCGACGGTTGGTGAACACTGAAGCTTTCTAT. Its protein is CASRRLVNTEAFY.

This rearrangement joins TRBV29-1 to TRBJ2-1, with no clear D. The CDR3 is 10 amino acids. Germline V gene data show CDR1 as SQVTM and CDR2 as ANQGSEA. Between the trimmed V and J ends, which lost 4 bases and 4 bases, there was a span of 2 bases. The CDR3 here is CSVGYNEQFF. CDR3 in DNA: TGCAGCGTTGGGTACAATGAGCAGTTCTTC.

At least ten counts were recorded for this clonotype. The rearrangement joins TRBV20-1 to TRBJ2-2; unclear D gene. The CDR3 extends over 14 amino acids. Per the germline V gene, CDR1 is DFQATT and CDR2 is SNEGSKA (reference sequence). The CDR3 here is CRAENSMNTGELFF. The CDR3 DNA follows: TGCAGGGCGGAAAACTCCATGAACACCGGGGAGCTGTTTTTT.

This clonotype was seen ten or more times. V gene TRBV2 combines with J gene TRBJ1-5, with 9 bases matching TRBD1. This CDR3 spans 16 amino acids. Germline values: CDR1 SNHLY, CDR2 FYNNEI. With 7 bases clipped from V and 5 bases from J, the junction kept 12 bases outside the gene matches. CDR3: CASNPGQGISDQPQHF. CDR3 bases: TGTGCCAGCAACCCGGGACAGGGCATCAGTGATCAGCCCCAGCATTTT.

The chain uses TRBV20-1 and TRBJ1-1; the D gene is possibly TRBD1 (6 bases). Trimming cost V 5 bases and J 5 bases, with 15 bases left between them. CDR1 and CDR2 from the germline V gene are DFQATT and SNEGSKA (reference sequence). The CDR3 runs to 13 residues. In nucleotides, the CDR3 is TGCAGTGCTTCCATCAGGGGTGGAACTGAAGCTTTCTTT. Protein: CSASIRGGTEAFF.

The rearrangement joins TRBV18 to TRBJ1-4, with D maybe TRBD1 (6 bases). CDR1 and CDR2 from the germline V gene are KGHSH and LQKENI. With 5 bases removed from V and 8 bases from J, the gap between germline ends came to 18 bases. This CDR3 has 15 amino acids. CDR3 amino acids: CASSLTGAGDEKLFF. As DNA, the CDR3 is TGTGCCAGCTCATTAACCGGGGCAGGGGACGAAAAACTGTTTTTT. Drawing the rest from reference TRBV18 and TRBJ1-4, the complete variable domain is NAGVMQNPRHLVRRRGQEARLRCSPMKGHSHVYWYRQLPEEGLKFMVYLQKENIIDESGMPKERFSAEFPKEGPSILRIQQVVRGDSAAYFCASSLTGAGDEKLFFGSGTQLSVL.

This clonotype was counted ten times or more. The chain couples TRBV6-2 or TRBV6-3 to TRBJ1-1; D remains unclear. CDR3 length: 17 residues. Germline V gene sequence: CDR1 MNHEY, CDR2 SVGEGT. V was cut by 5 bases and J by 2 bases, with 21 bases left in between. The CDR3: CASSGSRAVPSNTEAFF. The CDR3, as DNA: TGTGCCAGCAGTGGATCGCGGGCAGTTCCATCAAACACTGAAGCTTTCTTT.

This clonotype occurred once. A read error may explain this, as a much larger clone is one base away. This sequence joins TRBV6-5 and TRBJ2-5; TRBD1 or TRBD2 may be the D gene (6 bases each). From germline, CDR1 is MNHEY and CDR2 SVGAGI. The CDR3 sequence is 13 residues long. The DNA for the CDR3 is TGTGCCAGCAGTTACGGGGGGCAAGAGGCCCAGTACTTC. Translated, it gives CASSYGGQEAQYF.

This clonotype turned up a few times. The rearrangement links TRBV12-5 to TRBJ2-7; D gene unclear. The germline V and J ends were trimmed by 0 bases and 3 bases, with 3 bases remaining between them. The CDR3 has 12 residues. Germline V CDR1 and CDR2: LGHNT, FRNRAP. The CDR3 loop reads CASGLVGYEQYF. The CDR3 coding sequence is TGTGCTAGTGGTTTGGTAGGCTACGAGCAGTACTTC. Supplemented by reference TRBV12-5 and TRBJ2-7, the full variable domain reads DARVTQTPRHKVTEMGQEVTMRCQPILGHNTVFWYRQTMMQGLELLAYFRNRAPLDDSGMPKDRFSAEMPDATLATLKIQPSEPRDSAVYFCASGLVGYEQYFGPGTRLTVT.

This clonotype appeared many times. CDR3 residues: CASSGVLNYGYTF. CDR3 nucleotide sequence: TGTGCCAGCAGTGGAGTGCTAAACTATGGCTACACCTTC. V and J are TRBV6-2 or TRBV6-3 and TRBJ1-2; D gene uncertain. The CDR3 has 13 residues. The germline V and J ends were trimmed by 5 bases and 2 bases, with 9 bases remaining between them. Looked up from germline, CDR1 is MNHEY and CDR2 is SVGEGT.

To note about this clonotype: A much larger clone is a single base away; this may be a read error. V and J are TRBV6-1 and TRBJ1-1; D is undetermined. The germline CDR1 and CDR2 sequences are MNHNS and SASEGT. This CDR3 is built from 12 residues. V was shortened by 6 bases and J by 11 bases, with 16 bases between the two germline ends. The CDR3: CASRDGPKGAFF. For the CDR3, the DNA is TGTGCCAGCAGAGATGGACCTAAAGGCGCTTTCTTT.

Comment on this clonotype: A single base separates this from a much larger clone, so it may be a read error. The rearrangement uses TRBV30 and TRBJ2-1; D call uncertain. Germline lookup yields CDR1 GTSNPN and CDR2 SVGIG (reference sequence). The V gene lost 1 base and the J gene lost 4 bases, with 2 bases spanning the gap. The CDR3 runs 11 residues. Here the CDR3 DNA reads TGTGCCTGGAGTGAGTACAATGAGCAGTTCTTC. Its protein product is CAWSEYNEQFF.

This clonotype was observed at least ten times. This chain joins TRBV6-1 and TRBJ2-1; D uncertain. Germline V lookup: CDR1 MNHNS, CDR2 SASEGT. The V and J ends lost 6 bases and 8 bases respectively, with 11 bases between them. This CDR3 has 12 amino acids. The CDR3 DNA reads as TGTGCCAGCAGGACCCGAGGATATGAGCAGTTCTTC. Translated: CASRTRGYEQFF.

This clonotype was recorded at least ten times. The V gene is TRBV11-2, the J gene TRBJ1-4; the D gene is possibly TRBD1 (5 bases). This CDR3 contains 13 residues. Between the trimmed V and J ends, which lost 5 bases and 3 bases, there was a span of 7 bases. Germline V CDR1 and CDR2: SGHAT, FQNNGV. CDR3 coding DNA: TGTGCCAGCAGCGGGGGACCTAATGAAAAACTGTTTTTT. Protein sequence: CASSGGPNEKLFF.

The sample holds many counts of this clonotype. CDR3 region: CSARDWLAGVTQYF. CDR3 DNA sequence: TGCAGTGCTAGAGACTGGCTAGCCGGAGTGACCCAGTACTTC. This sequence joins TRBV20-1 and TRBJ2-5, with D perhaps matching TRBD2 (5 bases). The germline CDR1 and CDR2 sequences are DFQATT and SNEGSKA (reference sequence). This CDR3 is built from 14 residues. V lost 0 bases and J lost 7, with 15 bases in between.

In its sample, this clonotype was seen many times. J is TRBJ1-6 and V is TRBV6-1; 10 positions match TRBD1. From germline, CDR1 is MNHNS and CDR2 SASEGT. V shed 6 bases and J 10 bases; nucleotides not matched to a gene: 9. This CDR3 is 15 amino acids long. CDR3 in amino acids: CASSPRQGARSPLHF. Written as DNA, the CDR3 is TGTGCCAGCAGCCCCCGACAGGGGGCCAGATCACCCCTCCACTTT.

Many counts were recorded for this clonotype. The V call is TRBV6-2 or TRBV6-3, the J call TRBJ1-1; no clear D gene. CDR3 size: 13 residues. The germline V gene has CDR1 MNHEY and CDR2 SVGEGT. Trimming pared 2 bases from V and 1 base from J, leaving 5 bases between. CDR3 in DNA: TGTGCCAGCAGTTACGCGAGGAACACTGAAGCTTTCTTT. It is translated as CASSYARNTEAFF.

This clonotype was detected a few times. The chain's CDR3 is CAGTSGMTSTDTQYF. CDR3 coding DNA: TGTGCCGGGACTAGCGGTATGACTAGCACAGATACGCAGTATTTT. This rearrangement joins TRBV5-5 to TRBJ2-3; 11 bases are shared with TRBD2. Germline V gives CDR1 SGHKS, CDR2 YYEKEE (reference sequence). The CDR3 loop spans 15 amino acids. Germline trimming cut 10 bases from V and 0 bases from J; bases unmatched to any gene: 7.

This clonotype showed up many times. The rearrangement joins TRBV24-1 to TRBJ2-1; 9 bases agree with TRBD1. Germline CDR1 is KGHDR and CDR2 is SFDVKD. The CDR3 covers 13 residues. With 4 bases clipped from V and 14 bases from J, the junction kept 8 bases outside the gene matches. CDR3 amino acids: CATSESQDRGEFF. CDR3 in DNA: TGTGCCACCAGTGAAAGCCAGGACAGGGGAGAGTTCTTC.

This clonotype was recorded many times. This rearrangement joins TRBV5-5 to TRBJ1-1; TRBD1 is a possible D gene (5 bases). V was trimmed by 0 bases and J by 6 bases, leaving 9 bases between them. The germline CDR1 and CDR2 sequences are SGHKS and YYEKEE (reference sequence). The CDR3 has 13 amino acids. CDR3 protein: CASSLAAGAEAFF. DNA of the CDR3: TGTGCCAGCAGCTTGGCCGCGGGGGCTGAAGCTTTCTTT.